The 25 T cell receptor beta chains below all came from one sample that was sequenced in a study of blood T cell repertoires in COVID-19. Some clones are missing from TCRdb's copy, which holds only in-frame ones; the method was immunoSEQ multiplex PCR. The sample includes 200,000 to 250,000 clones, more than 75% of them seen just once. The material sequenced was peripheral blood. Source of these receptors: a woman in her seventies with COVID-19, enrolled during active disease.

The chain employs TRBV7-2 and TRBJ2-1; 8 nucleotides agree with TRBD2. Trimming removed 5 bases from V and 9 bases from J; junction bases left unmatched: 9. This CDR3 has 14 amino acids. Germline CDR1 SGHTA, CDR2 FQGNSA. For the CDR3, the DNA is TGTGCCAGCAGCCCCGGGACTAGTAGGTTTGAGCAGTTCTTC. Its translation: CASSPGTSRFEQFF.

This rearrangement joins TRBV7-9 to TRBJ2-1; 10 positions agree with TRBD2. The CDR3 has 14 amino acids. Germline CDR1 is SEHNR and CDR2 is FQNEAQ (reference sequence). Losses at the gene ends were 2 bases for V and 13 bases for J; bases not matched to a gene: 8. The CDR3 region has the DNA TGTGCCAGCAGCTTAACTAGCGGGGAGACCGAACAGTTCTTC. It is translated as CASSLTSGETEQFF.

This chain links TRBV5-1 with TRBJ2-1; the match to TRBD1 covers 11 bases. The CDR3 contains 16 residues. J was trimmed by 4 bases and V by 4 bases; bases with no gene match: 7. The germline V gene has CDR1 SGHRS and CDR2 YFSETQ. CDR3 DNA sequence: TGCGCCAGCAGCAGCGGGACAGGGGGTGCATACAATGAGCAGTTCTTC. As protein: CASSSGTGGAYNEQFF.

The rearrangement uses TRBV7-2 and TRBJ2-3, with 7 bases that match TRBD2. J was trimmed by 3 bases and V by 2 bases; bases with no gene match: 8. The CDR3 consists of 16 residues. Germline-derived CDR1 and CDR2 are SGHTA and FQGNSA. CDR3: CASSLNQAGRTDTQYF. The DNA of the CDR3 is TGTGCCAGCAGCTTAAATCAAGCGGGAAGGACAGATACGCAGTATTTT.

In DNA, the CDR3 is TGTGCCACCAGTGATTTCCACAGGGATGGCTACACCTTC. Translated: CATSDFHRDGYTF. This rearrangement joins TRBV24-1 to TRBJ1-2, with D tentatively TRBD1 (6 bases). The V gene lost 1 base and the J gene lost 6 bases, with 8 bases spanning the gap. CDR1 is KGHDR and CDR2 is SFDVKD in the germline V gene. This CDR3 is 13 amino acids long.

V gene TRBV27 combines with J gene TRBJ2-1; D is perhaps TRBD2 (6 bases). Between the trimmed V and J ends, which lost 7 bases and 4 bases, there was a span of 8 bases. The CDR3 consists of 12 residues. Germline CDR1 is MNHEY and CDR2 is SMNVEV (reference sequence). The CDR3 region has the DNA TGTGCCAGCATGCGGGGTTACAATGAGCAGTTCTTC. It codes for CASMRGYNEQFF.

The genes are TRBV21-1 and TRBJ2-1; the table's TRBD2 call for D was not verified on the DNA. TRBV21-1 constitutes a pseudogene. The length of the CDR3 is 17 residues. The CDR3: CASSKARGGGSYNEQFF. Written as DNA, the CDR3 is TGTGCCAGCAGCAAAGCAAGGGGGGGAGGCTCCTACAATGAGCAGTTCTTC.

This chain connects TRBV19 to TRBJ2-3; D not certain. Germline V gene data show CDR1 as LNHDA and CDR2 as SQIVND (reference sequence). CDR3 length: 12 residues. With 9 bases removed from V and 6 bases from J, the gap between germline ends came to 13 bases. This chain's CDR3 is CASSEALDTQYF. Here the CDR3 DNA reads TGTGCCAGCTCAGAGGCCTTGGATACGCAGTATTTT. The full variable domain, in which reference TRBV19 and TRBJ2-3 provide the parts outside the CDR3, is DGGITQSPKYLFRKEGQNVTLSCEQNLNHDAMYWYRQDPGQGLRLIYYSQIVNDFQKGDIAEGYSVSREKKESFPLTVTSAQKNPTAFYLCASSEALDTQYFGPGTRLTVL.

The V and J genes are TRBV11-2 and TRBJ1-1; perhaps TRBD1 as D (5 bases). Germline loops: CDR1 SGHAT, CDR2 FQNNGV. V was pared by 5 bases and J by 1 base, with 8 bases between. This CDR3 contains 13 residues. CDR3 amino acids: CASSADRNTEAFF. The CDR3 DNA is TGTGCCAGCAGCGCCGACAGGAACACTGAAGCTTTCTTT.

This clone was picked up a small number of times. CDR3 in amino acids: CSVARLAEFDEQFF. DNA of the CDR3: TGCAGCGTTGCTCGGCTAGCGGAGTTTGATGAGCAGTTCTTC. V usage is TRBV29-1 and J usage is TRBJ2-1, with 7 bases aligning to TRBD2. This CDR3 has 14 residues. Germline V lookup: CDR1 SQVTM, CDR2 ANQGSEA. The ends lost 4 bases at V and 8 bases at J; junction bases unmatched: 11.

The rearrangement links TRBV24-1 to TRBJ2-2; TRBD1 matches at 11 bases. CDR1 KGHDR and CDR2 SFDVKD come from the germline V gene. V trimming: 4 bases; J trimming: 7 bases; junction bases outside the gene matches: 7. The CDR3 runs 16 residues. CDR3 in DNA: TGTGCCACCAGTGAGGTCGGACAGGGGGCCGTCGGGGAGCTGTTTTTT. Amino acids: CATSEVGQGAVGELFF.

The chain links TRBV5-4 to TRBJ1-2, with D possibly being TRBD1 (6 bases). The germline V gene has CDR1 SGHNT and CDR2 YYREEE (reference sequence). This CDR3 comprises 13 residues. V lost 1 base to trimming and J lost 7 bases, with 11 bases between them. CDR3 sequence (DNA): TGTGCCAGCAGCTTGACAGGGACCCCTGGCTACACCTTC. Amino acids: CASSLTGTPGYTF.

The chain links TRBV28 to TRBJ2-1; D perhaps matches TRBD1 (6 bases). In germline, CDR1 is MDHEN, CDR2 SYDVKM. With 6 bases removed from V and 6 bases from J, the gap between germline ends came to 12 bases. The CDR3 has 13 residues. The CDR3 here is CASSGSQGNEQFF. The CDR3 nucleotides are TGTGCCAGCAGCGGGTCACAGGGCAATGAGCAGTTCTTC.

The chain joins TRBV2 to TRBJ2-7; D unresolved. CDR3 length: 14 residues. Germline assignment: CDR1 SNHLY and CDR2 FYNNEI. The V gene lost 2 bases and the J gene lost 6 bases, with 14 bases spanning the gap. The CDR3 loop is CASSELAATGEQYF. The DNA for the CDR3 is TGTGCCAGCAGTGAATTGGCGGCGACGGGCGAGCAGTACTTC.

This clone was observed a single time. The chain has TRBV15 and TRBJ1-1; D unclear. This CDR3 has 14 amino acids. The germline V gene encodes CDR1 LNHNV and CDR2 YYDKDF (reference sequence). The germline V and J ends were trimmed by 3 bases and 4 bases, with 12 bases remaining between them. The CDR3 sequence is CATSRGGMGTEAFF. CDR3 coding DNA: TGTGCCACCAGCAGGGGAGGGATGGGCACTGAAGCTTTCTTT.

The chain joins TRBV5-6 to TRBJ2-1, with D hard to call. CDR1 SGHDT and CDR2 YYEEEE come from the germline V gene. The CDR3 has 13 amino acids. Trimming shortened V by 4 bases and J by 8 bases, and 13 bases separated the two germline ends. The CDR3 loop reads CASSTLKTDEQFF. The CDR3 DNA reads as TGTGCCAGCAGCACCCTCAAAACGGATGAGCAGTTCTTC.

The V and J genes are TRBV11-3 and TRBJ2-2; D uncertain. Germline-derived CDR1 and CDR2 are SGHNT and YENEEA. Trimming took off 4 bases at V and 2 bases at J, with 5 bases between the two ends. The CDR3 contains 13 residues. The CDR3: CASSSRNTGELFF. In nucleotides, the CDR3 is TGTGCCAGCAGCTCCAGAAACACCGGGGAGCTGTTTTTT.

The chain employs TRBV5-1 and TRBJ1-2, with TRBD1 identical over 10 bases. The CDR3 extends over 17 amino acids. The germline V gene encodes CDR1 SGHRS and CDR2 YFSETQ. The J segment lost 2 bases and the V segment lost 1 base, leaving 8 bases of the junction unmatched. This CDR3 reads CASSLLPTGGANYGYTF. The CDR3 DNA reads as TGCGCCAGCAGCTTGTTACCGACAGGGGGCGCAAACTATGGCTACACCTTC.

V and J are TRBV14 and TRBJ2-3; 10 nucleotides match TRBD2. Unmatched junction bases numbered 17, after V lost 4 bases and J lost 4 bases. The germline V gene has CDR1 SGHDN and CDR2 FVKESK. The CDR3 has 19 amino acids. The CDR3 coding sequence is TGTGCCAGCAGCCGCACCGTGACTAGCGGGCCCCTGGGGCCAGATACGCAGTATTTT. Translating it yields CASSRTVTSGPLGPDTQYF.

This clone was seen a single time. The chain joins TRBV4-3 to TRBJ2-1; TRBD2 matches at 10 bases. The J segment lost 9 bases and the V segment lost 5 bases, leaving 10 bases of the junction unmatched. The CDR3 spans 15 residues. Per the germline V gene, CDR1 is LGHNA and CDR2 is YSLEER. The CDR3 region has the DNA TGCGCCAGCAGCGGCTCCAGCGGGAGGGCCTTTGAGCAGTTCTTC. This translates into CASSGSSGRAFEQFF.

The V gene is TRBV28, the J gene TRBJ2-4; 9 nucleotides line up with TRBD2. There are 17 residues in the CDR3. J gave up 2 bases and V 5 bases, and 10 bases lay outside the gene matches. From germline, CDR1 is MDHEN and CDR2 SYDVKM. CDR3 DNA sequence: TGTGCCAGCAGTCCCTCCGGGACTAGCATTTCCAAAAACATTCAGTACTTC. It specifies CASSPSGTSISKNIQYF.

V gene TRBV7-2 combines with J gene TRBJ2-5; weak D call: TRBD2 (5 bases). CDR3 length: 14 amino acids. The germline V gene has CDR1 SGHTA and CDR2 FQGNSA. Trimming took 1 base from V and 5 from J, leaving 11 bases between them. In DNA, the CDR3 is TGTGCCAGCAGCTTAGGGCTGCCGGGGGAGACCCAGTACTTC. Translating it yields CASSLGLPGETQYF.

The CDR3 here is CASSDPLAGGFQETQYF. CDR3 nucleotides: TGTGCCAGCAGTGACCCCCTAGCGGGAGGTTTCCAAGAGACCCAGTACTTC. This rearrangement joins TRBV2 to TRBJ2-5; TRBD2 matches at 11 bases. Germline CDR1 is SNHLY and CDR2 is FYNNEI. This CDR3 is built from 17 residues. J was trimmed by 1 base and V by 3 bases; bases with no gene match: 7.

This clone was seen a few times. The chain joins TRBV19 to TRBJ1-3, with 9 bases identical to TRBD1. V shed 5 bases, J shed 4 bases, and the junction held 6 bases outside the gene matches. The CDR3 contains 15 residues. Germline CDR1 LNHDA, CDR2 SQIVND (reference sequence). The CDR3 region has the DNA TGTGCCAGTAGTGCCGGGACAGGGCGAGGAAACACCATATATTTT. It encodes CASSAGTGRGNTIYF.

V usage is TRBV7-2 and J usage is TRBJ1-1; D gene unclear. Germline V CDR1 and CDR2: SGHTA, FQGNSA. This CDR3 is built from 14 residues. The V end was cut by 1 base, the J end by 8 bases, with 14 bases between. The DNA for the CDR3 is TGTGCCAGCAGCTTAGTAGCCTCGGCAGTCGAAGCTTTCTTT. Amino acids: CASSLVASAVEAFF.